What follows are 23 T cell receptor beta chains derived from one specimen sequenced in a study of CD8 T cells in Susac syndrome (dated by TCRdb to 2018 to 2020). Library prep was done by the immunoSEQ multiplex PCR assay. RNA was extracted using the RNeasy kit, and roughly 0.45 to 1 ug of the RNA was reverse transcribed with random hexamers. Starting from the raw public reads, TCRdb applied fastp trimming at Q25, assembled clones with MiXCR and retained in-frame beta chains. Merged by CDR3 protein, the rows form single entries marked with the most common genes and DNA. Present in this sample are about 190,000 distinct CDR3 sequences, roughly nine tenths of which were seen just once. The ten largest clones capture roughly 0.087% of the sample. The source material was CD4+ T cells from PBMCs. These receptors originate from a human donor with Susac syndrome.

In nucleotides, the CDR3 is TGTGCCAGCAGTTACACTAGCGGGATAGAGACCCAGTACTTC. This codes for CASSYTSGIETQYF. V and J are TRBV28 and TRBJ2-5; the match to TRBD2 covers 10 bases. Germline CDR1 reads MDHEN; CDR2 reads SYDVKM. This CDR3 has 14 amino acids. After removal of 4 bases from V and 4 bases from J, the junction contained 3 bases not matched to a gene. Complete variable domain (other parts from reference TRBV28 and TRBJ2-5): DVKVTQSSRYLVKRTGEKVFLECVQDMDHENMFWYRQDPGLGLRLIYFSYDVKMKEKGDIPEGYSVSREKKERFSLILESASTNQTSMYLCASSYTSGIETQYFGPGTRLLVL.

CDR3 sequence: CASSPGGERTQYF. Written as DNA, the CDR3 is TGTGCCAGCAGTCCAGGGGGTGAGCGGACCCAGTACTTC. The J gene is TRBJ2-5, the V gene TRBV12-3 or TRBV12-4; TRBD1 matches at 7 bases. The CDR3 has 13 residues. V shed 5 bases and J 7 bases; nucleotides not matched to a gene: 7.

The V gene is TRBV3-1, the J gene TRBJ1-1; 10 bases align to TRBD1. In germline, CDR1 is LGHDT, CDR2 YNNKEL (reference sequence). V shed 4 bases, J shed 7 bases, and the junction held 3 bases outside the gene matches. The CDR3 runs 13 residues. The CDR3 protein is CASSRQGAVEAFF. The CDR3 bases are TGTGCCAGCAGCCGACAGGGGGCCGTTGAAGCTTTCTTT.

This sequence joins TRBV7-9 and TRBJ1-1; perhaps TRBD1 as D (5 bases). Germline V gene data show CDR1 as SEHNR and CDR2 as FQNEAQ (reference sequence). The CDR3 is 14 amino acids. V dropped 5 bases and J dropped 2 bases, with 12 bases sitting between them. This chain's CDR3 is CASSPHDSNTEAFF. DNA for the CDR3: TGTGCCAGCAGCCCCCACGACAGTAACACTGAAGCTTTCTTT.

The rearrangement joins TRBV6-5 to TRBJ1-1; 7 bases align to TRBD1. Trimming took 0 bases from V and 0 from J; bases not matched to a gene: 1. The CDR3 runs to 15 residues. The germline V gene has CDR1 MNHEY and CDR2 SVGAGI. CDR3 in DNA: TGTGCCAGCAGTTACTCCGGACAGGTGAACACTGAAGCTTTCTTT. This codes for CASSYSGQVNTEAFF.

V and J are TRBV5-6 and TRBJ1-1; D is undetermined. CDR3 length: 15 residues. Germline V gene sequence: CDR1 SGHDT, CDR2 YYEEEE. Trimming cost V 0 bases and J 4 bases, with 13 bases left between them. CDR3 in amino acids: CASSLGFGSGTEAFF. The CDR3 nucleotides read TGTGCCAGCAGCTTGGGTTTTGGTTCGGGCACTGAAGCTTTCTTT.

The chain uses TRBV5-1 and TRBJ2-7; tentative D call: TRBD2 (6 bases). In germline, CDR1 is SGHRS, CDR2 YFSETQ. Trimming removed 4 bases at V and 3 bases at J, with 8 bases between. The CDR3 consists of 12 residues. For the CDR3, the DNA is TGCGCCAGCAGCGCGGAGGGCTACGAGCAGTACTTC. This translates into CASSAEGYEQYF. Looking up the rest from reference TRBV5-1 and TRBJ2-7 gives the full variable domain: KAGVTQTPRYLIKTRGQQVTLSCSPISGHRSVSWYQQTPGQGLQFLFEYFSETQRNKGNFPGRFSGRQFSNSRSEMNVSTLELGDSALYLCASSAEGYEQYFGPGTRLTVT.

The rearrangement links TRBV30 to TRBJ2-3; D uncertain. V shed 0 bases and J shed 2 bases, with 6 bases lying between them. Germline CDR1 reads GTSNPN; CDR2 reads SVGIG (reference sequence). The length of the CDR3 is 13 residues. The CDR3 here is CAWSVGYTDTQYF. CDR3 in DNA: TGTGCCTGGAGTGTTGGCTACACAGATACGCAGTATTTT.

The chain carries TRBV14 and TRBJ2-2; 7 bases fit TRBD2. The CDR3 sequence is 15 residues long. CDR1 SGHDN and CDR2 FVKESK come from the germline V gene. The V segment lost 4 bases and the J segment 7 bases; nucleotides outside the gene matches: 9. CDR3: CASSPREVSFGELFF. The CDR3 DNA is TGTGCCAGCAGCCCCCGGGAGGTCAGCTTCGGGGAGCTGTTTTTT.

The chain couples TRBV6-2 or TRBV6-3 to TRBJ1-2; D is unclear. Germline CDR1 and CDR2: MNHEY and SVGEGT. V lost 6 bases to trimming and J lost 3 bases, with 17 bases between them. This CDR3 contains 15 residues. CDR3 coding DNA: TGTGCCAGCAGCCATGACTGGCCTCGCGACTATGGCTACACCTTC. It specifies CASSHDWPRDYGYTF.

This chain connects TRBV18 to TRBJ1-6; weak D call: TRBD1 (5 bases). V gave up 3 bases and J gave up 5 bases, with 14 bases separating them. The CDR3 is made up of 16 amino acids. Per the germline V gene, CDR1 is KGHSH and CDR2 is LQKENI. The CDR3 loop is CASSPGRVRDNSPLHF. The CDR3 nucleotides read TGTGCCAGCTCACCGGGCAGGGTCAGGGATAATTCACCCCTCCACTTT. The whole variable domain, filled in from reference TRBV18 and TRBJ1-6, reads NAGVMQNPRHLVRRRGQEARLRCSPMKGHSHVYWYRQLPEEGLKFMVYLQKENIIDESGMPKERFSAEFPKEGPSILRIQQVVRGDSAAYFCASSPGRVRDNSPLHFGNGTRLTVT.

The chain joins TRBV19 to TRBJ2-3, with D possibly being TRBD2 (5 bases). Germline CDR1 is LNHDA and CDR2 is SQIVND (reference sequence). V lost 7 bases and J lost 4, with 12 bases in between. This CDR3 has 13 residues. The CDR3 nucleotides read TGTGCCAGTATCACCCCGGACTCAGATACGCAGTATTTT. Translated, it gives CASITPDSDTQYF.

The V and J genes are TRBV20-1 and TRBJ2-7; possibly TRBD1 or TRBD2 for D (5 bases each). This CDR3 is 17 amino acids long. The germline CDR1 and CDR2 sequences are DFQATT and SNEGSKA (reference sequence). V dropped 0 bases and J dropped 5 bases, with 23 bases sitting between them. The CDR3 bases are TGCAGTGCTAGAGATTTAGGGGTCGGCGGACTTGGGGACGAGCAGTACTTC. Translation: CSARDLGVGGLGDEQYF.

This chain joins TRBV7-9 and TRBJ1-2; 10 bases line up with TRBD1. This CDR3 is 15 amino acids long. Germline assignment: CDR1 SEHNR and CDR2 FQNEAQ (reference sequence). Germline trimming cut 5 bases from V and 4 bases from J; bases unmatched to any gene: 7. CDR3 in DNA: TGTGCCAGCAGCCCAGAGGACAGGGGGACCTATGGCTACACCTTC. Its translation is CASSPEDRGTYGYTF.

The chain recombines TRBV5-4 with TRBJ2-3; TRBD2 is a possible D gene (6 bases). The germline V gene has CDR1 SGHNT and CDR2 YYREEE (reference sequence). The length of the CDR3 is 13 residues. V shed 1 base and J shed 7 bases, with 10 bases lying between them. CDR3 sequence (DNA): TGTGCCAGCAGCTTGACCGGGGGATATACGCAGTATTTT. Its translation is CASSLTGGYTQYF.

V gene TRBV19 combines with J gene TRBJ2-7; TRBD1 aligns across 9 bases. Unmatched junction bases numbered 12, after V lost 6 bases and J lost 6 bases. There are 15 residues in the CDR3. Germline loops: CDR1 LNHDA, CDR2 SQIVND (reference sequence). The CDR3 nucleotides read TGTGCCAGTAGGACTACAGGGGGCCCTACGAGCGAGCAGTACTTC. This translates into CASRTTGGPTSEQYF. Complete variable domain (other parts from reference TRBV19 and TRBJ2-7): DGGITQSPKYLFRKEGQNVTLSCEQNLNHDAMYWYRQDPGQGLRLIYYSQIVNDFQKGDIAEGYSVSREKKESFPLTVTSAQKNPTAFYLCASRTTGGPTSEQYFGPGTRLTVT.

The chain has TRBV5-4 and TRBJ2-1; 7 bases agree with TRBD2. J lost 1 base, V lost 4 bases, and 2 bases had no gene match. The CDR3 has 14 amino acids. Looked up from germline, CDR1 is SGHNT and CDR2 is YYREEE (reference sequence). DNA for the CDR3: TGTGCCAGCAGCCAGCGGGATTCCTACAATGAGCAGTTCTTC. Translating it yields CASSQRDSYNEQFF.

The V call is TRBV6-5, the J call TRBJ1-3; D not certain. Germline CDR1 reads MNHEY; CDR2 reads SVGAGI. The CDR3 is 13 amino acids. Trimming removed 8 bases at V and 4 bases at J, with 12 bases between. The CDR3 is CASSTAGGNTIYF. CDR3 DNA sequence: TGTGCCAGCTCCACGGCTGGAGGAAACACCATATATTTT.

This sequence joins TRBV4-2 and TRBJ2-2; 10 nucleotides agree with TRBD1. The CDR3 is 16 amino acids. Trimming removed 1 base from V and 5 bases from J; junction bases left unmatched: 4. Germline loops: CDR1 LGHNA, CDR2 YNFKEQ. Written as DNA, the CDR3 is TGTGCCAGCAGCCAAGGACAGGGGGCGAGTACCGGGGAGCTGTTTTTT. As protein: CASSQGQGASTGELFF.

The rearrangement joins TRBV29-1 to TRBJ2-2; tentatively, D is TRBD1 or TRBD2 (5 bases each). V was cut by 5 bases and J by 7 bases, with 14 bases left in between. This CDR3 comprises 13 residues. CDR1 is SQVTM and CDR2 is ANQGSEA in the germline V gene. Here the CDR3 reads CSVRGGSGGELFF. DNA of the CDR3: TGCAGCGTTCGTGGGGGATCTGGCGGGGAGCTGTTTTTT.

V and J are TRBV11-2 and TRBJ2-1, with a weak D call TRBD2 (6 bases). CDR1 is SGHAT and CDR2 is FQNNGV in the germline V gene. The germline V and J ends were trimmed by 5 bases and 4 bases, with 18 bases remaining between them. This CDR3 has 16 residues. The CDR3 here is CASSKYSLASYNEQFF. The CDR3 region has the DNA TGTGCCAGCAGCAAATATAGCCTAGCGTCATACAATGAGCAGTTCTTC.

The CDR3 spells CSAPRTGNTGELFF. DNA for the CDR3: TGCAGTGCCCCCCGGACAGGGAACACCGGGGAGCTGTTTTTT. The chain has TRBV20-1 and TRBJ2-2, with 7 positions matching TRBD1. The CDR3 runs to 14 residues. The V gene end was trimmed by 6 bases and the J gene end by 1 base; junction bases not matched to a gene: 5. Germline CDR1 reads DFQATT; CDR2 reads SNEGSKA (reference sequence).

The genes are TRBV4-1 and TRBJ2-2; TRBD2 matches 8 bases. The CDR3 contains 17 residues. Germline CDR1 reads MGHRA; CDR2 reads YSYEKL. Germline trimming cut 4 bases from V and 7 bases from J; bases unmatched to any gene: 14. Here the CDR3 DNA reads TGCGCCAGCAGCCCTCAGGTACTAGCGGAGATCAGCGGGGAGCTGTTTTTT. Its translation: CASSPQVLAEISGELFF.